The 7 T cell receptor beta chains below all came from one sample that was sequenced in a study of blood T cell repertoires in COVID-19. The method was immunoSEQ multiplex PCR; TCRdb's version includes in-frame clones alone and lacks a portion of them. The data hold fewer than 55,000 clones, with 84% observed a single time. Sequencing was done on a sample of peripheral blood. The receptors stem from a man aged 45-65 years with acute or convalescent COVID-19.

The chain has TRBV19 and TRBJ2-6; a possible D gene is TRBD2 (6 bases). The CDR3 consists of 16 residues. Per germline, CDR1 LNHDA and CDR2 SQIVND (reference sequence). V gave up 3 bases and J gave up 0 bases, with 9 bases separating them. The CDR3 bases are TGTGCCAGTAGTATTTTCGGGAGCTCTGGGGCCAACGTCCTGACTTTC. This translates into CASSIFGSSGANVLTF. Drawing the rest from reference TRBV19 and TRBJ2-6, the complete variable domain is DGGITQSPKYLFRKEGQNVTLSCEQNLNHDAMYWYRQDPGQGLRLIYYSQIVNDFQKGDIAEGYSVSREKKESFPLTVTSAQKNPTAFYLCASSIFGSSGANVLTFGAGSRLTVL.

V usage is TRBV27 and J usage is TRBJ2-2; 8 nucleotides agree with TRBD1. The CDR3 sequence is 15 residues long. With 4 bases clipped from V and 5 bases from J, the junction kept 6 bases outside the gene matches. Per germline, CDR1 MNHEY and CDR2 SMNVEV (reference sequence). Here the CDR3 reads CASSSTGGRTGELFF. The CDR3 DNA reads as TGTGCCAGCAGTTCCACAGGGGGGAGGACCGGGGAGCTGTTTTTT.

V gene TRBV29-1 combines with J gene TRBJ1-6; 8 bases match TRBD1. CDR1 is SQVTM and CDR2 is ANQGSEA in the germline V gene. There are 13 residues in the CDR3. V lost 6 bases and J lost 10; bases outside the gene matches: 8. CDR3 amino acids: CSVRDRGDSPLHF. The CDR3 bases are TGCAGCGTCCGAGACAGGGGCGACTCACCCCTCCACTTT.

J is TRBJ1-4 and V is TRBV10-3; D might be TRBD1 (5 bases). CDR3 length: 19 residues. Germline CDR1 is ENHRY and CDR2 is SYGVKD. The ends were cut back, 2 bases at V and 0 bases at J, with 19 bases in the middle. The CDR3 protein is CAISEESQGYITTNEKLFF. In DNA, the CDR3 is TGTGCCATCAGTGAGGAGTCGCAGGGCTATATTACAACTAATGAAAAACTGTTTTTT.

The chain links TRBV29-1 to TRBJ2-3, with 8 bases aligning to TRBD2. This CDR3 is built from 17 residues. V shed 3 bases and J 5 bases; nucleotides not matched to a gene: 16. Germline loops: CDR1 SQVTM, CDR2 ANQGSEA. The CDR3 is CSVDGVLAVSVRDTQYF. The CDR3 DNA reads TGCAGCGTTGATGGGGTACTAGCGGTCTCCGTCAGAGATACGCAGTATTTT.

The table lists this clone with a few counts. CDR3 nucleotide sequence: TGTGCCAGCAGCTTAGCCTCCGGTGCCCTCCGCGGAAACACCATATATTTT. It translates to CASSLASGALRGNTIYF. The gene calls are TRBV7-8 and TRBJ1-3; D not resolved. V dropped 0 bases and J dropped 4 bases, with 16 bases sitting between them. Germline lookup yields CDR1 SGHVS and CDR2 FQNEAQ. This CDR3 comprises 17 residues.

The chain has TRBV6-5 and TRBJ1-2; D might be TRBD1 (6 bases). The germline V gene encodes CDR1 MNHEY and CDR2 SVGAGI. V was trimmed by 4 bases and J by 5 bases, leaving 8 bases between them. The CDR3 totals 12 residues. The CDR3 DNA sequence: TGTGCCAGCAGTTCAGGGGATTATGGCTACACCTTC. The encoded protein is CASSSGDYGYTF.